This T cell receptor beta chain is from a study of OX40 agonist ivuxolimab in advanced cancers. This clone showed up just once. Measured with immunoSEQ multiplex PCR; TCRdb has only the in-frame clones, and not every one. The sample yields over 85,000 clones, about 91% seen once. Per the germline V gene, CDR1 is SGHNT and CDR2 is YYREEE (reference sequence). CDR3 length: 16 amino acids. V gave up 0 bases and J gave up 0 bases; unmatched junction bases: 2. The receptor's source is an adult with an advanced solid tumor such as melanoma, head and neck, liver or kidney cancer. The sample here was CD4+ or CD8+ T cells sorted from blood, taken in a trial of the OX40 agonist ivuxolimab. The chain recombines TRBV5-4 with TRBJ2-1; TRBD1 aligns across 8 bases. CDR3 amino acids: CASSLAGGSSYNEQFF. For the CDR3, the DNA is TGTGCCAGCAGCTTGGCAGGGGGCAGCTCCTACAATGAGCAGTTCTTC.